The 20 T cell receptor beta chains below come from one sample, sequenced in a study of blood T cell repertoires in COVID-19. Sequencing was performed with immunoSEQ multiplex PCR; in TCRdb, only in-frame clones are kept and a portion is missing. The table lists about 70,000 clones, around nine tenths of them singletons. Sequencing was done on a sample of peripheral blood. Every receptor here comes from a man in his sixties with acute or convalescent COVID-19.

The chain joins TRBV18 to TRBJ1-1; TRBD1 matches at 7 bases. This CDR3 contains 15 residues. From germline, CDR1 is KGHSH and CDR2 LQKENI. Trimming took 6 bases from V and 0 from J; bases not matched to a gene: 7. In DNA, the CDR3 is TGTGCCAGCTCCCAGGACAGGCAGGTGAACACTGAAGCTTTCTTT. As protein: CASSQDRQVNTEAFF.

The chain uses TRBV12-5 and TRBJ2-7, with D perhaps TRBD2 (5 bases). V dropped 4 bases and J dropped 4 bases, with 5 bases sitting between them. This CDR3 spans 11 amino acids. Germline V gene sequence: CDR1 LGHNT, CDR2 FRNRAP. The CDR3 sequence: CASGWEYEQYF. In DNA, the CDR3 is TGTGCTAGTGGTTGGGAGTACGAGCAGTACTTC.

The gene calls are TRBV5-8 and TRBJ1-1; the D gene is possibly TRBD1 (6 bases). Germline V lookup: CDR1 SGHTS, CDR2 YDEGEE. The V and J ends lost 4 bases and 4 bases respectively, with 32 bases between them. This CDR3 contains 20 residues. The CDR3 region is CASSPFRGGSGVEFGTEAFF. DNA of the CDR3: TGTGCCAGCAGCCCGTTTCGCGGTGGCTCAGGGGTGGAATTCGGCACTGAAGCTTTCTTT.

V is TRBV10-3 and J is TRBJ2-2; 8 nucleotides match TRBD1. The CDR3 length is 15 residues. Germline V CDR1 and CDR2: ENHRY, SYGVKD. J lost 1 base, V lost 6 bases, and 4 bases had no gene match. In DNA, the CDR3 is TGTGCCATCAGGCTAACAGGGGGGAACACCGGGGAGCTGTTTTTT. Translated, it gives CAIRLTGGNTGELFF.

The rearrangement joins TRBV5-4 to TRBJ2-1, with 8 bases matching TRBD2. Germline-derived CDR1 and CDR2 are SGHNT and YYREEE (reference sequence). Trimming took 4 bases from V and 10 from J; bases not matched to a gene: 19. This CDR3 region has 17 residues. The CDR3 spells CASSERGAGAHYPEQFF. In DNA form, the CDR3 reads TGTGCCAGCAGCGAAAGAGGAGCGGGGGCTCACTATCCGGAGCAGTTCTTC. Full variable domain (remainder filled in from reference TRBV5-4 and TRBJ2-1): ETGVTQSPTHLIKTRGQQVTLRCSSQSGHNTVSWYQQALGQGPQFIFQYYREEENGRGNFPPRFSGLQFPNYSSELNVNALELDDSALYLCASSERGAGAHYPEQFFGPGTRLTVL.

The chain couples TRBV5-1 to TRBJ1-5; the D is unclear. Germline V gene sequence: CDR1 SGHRS, CDR2 YFSETQ. The CDR3 has 15 residues. V dropped 4 bases and J dropped 5 bases, with 16 bases sitting between them. The CDR3 DNA reads as TGCGCCAGCAGCCCGATCGCGGGGAGCCATCAGCCCCAGCATTTT. It codes for CASSPIAGSHQPQHF.

The chain is built from TRBV19 and TRBJ1-6; 9 bases map to TRBD1. Per germline, CDR1 LNHDA and CDR2 SQIVND (reference sequence). V lost 2 bases to trimming and J lost 7 bases; unmatched junction nucleotides: 6. The CDR3 totals 16 residues. The CDR3 region is CASSILHGTGNSPLHF. Here the CDR3 DNA reads TGTGCCAGTAGTATACTTCATGGGACAGGGAATTCACCCCTCCACTTT.

J is TRBJ2-7 and V is TRBV6-1; 10 nucleotides line up with TRBD2. After removal of 3 bases from V and 4 bases from J, the junction contained 6 bases not matched to a gene. Germline CDR1 reads MNHNS; CDR2 reads SASEGT. This CDR3 has 15 amino acids. CDR3 bases: TGTGCCAGCAGTGAGGGTAGCGGGGGGCTTTACGAGCAGTACTTC. Its translation: CASSEGSGGLYEQYF.

V is TRBV10-3 and J is TRBJ2-1, with 11 bases fitting TRBD2. CDR3 length equals 12 residues. V shed 8 bases and J 10 bases; nucleotides not matched to a gene: 4. Germline V gives CDR1 ENHRY, CDR2 SYGVKD. CDR3 amino acids: CAIDSGGVEQFF. CDR3 nucleotides: TGTGCCATCGATAGCGGGGGGGTGGAGCAGTTCTTC.

This clone was seen just once. The chain joins TRBV5-1 to TRBJ2-3, with 9 positions matching TRBD1. This CDR3 comprises 14 residues. The V gene's germline CDR1 is SGHRS and CDR2 YFSETQ. Trimming took 3 bases from V and 9 from J; bases not matched to a gene: 8. This CDR3 is CASSWTGDPITQYF. The CDR3 DNA reads TGCGCCAGCAGCTGGACAGGGGACCCAATAACGCAGTATTTT. Using reference TRBV5-1 and TRBJ2-3 for the parts outside the CDR3, the full variable domain is KAGVTQTPRYLIKTRGQQVTLSCSPISGHRSVSWYQQTPGQGLQFLFEYFSETQRNKGNFPGRFSGRQFSNSRSEMNVSTLELGDSALYLCASSWTGDPITQYFGPGTRLTVL.

The gene calls are TRBV9 and TRBJ1-1; D is uncertain. Germline CDR1 SGDLS, CDR2 YYNGEE. This CDR3 is built from 13 residues. Trimming removed 1 base at V and 7 bases at J, with 11 bases between. The CDR3 bases are TGTGCCAGCAGCGTACGTGGGGAGCTTGAAGCTTTCTTT. This encodes CASSVRGELEAFF.

The chain is built from TRBV5-1 and TRBJ2-2; 7 bases are a match to TRBD1. Germline V CDR1 and CDR2: SGHRS, YFSETQ. V lost 0 bases and J lost 0; bases outside the gene matches: 2. The CDR3 loop spans 16 amino acids. The CDR3 bases are TGCGCCAGCAGCTTGGGAGACAGGGCGAACACCGGGGAGCTGTTTTTT. Its translation: CASSLGDRANTGELFF.

The chain combines TRBV7-2 with TRBJ2-2; 8 bases align to TRBD2. Per the germline V gene, CDR1 is SGHTA and CDR2 is FQGNSA. The CDR3 sequence is 17 residues long. Losses at the gene ends were 4 bases for V and 4 bases for J; bases not matched to a gene: 11. CDR3 nucleotide sequence: TGTGCCAGCAGCTCTACTAAGTCCCTAGCGGGCACCGGGGAGCTGTTTTTT. Amino acids: CASSSTKSLAGTGELFF.

DNA of the CDR3: TGTGCCAGTAGTATCGTCGGCAGGGAAGTCGGCTACACCTTC. It specifies CASSIVGREVGYTF. The chain combines TRBV19 with TRBJ1-2; perhaps TRBD1 as D (5 bases). Trimming shortened V by 3 bases and J by 8 bases, and 16 bases separated the two germline ends. Germline CDR1 LNHDA, CDR2 SQIVND (reference sequence). This CDR3 has 14 amino acids. The variable domain in full, with the rest retrieved from reference TRBV19 and TRBJ1-2, is DGGITQSPKYLFRKEGQNVTLSCEQNLNHDAMYWYRQDPGQGLRLIYYSQIVNDFQKGDIAEGYSVSREKKESFPLTVTSAQKNPTAFYLCASSIVGREVGYTFGSGTRLTVV.

This rearrangement joins TRBV6-5 to TRBJ1-5; 8 bases align to TRBD1. V was pared by 4 bases and J by 5 bases, with 4 bases of the junction left unmatched. CDR1 is MNHEY, CDR2 SVGAGI, per germline. This CDR3 region has 14 residues. DNA for the CDR3: TGTGCCAGCAGTTCCGGACAGGGATATCAGCCCCAGCATTTT. Translation: CASSSGQGYQPQHF.

The chain combines TRBV12-3 or TRBV12-4 with TRBJ1-1; 7 nucleotides align to TRBD1. The CDR3 covers 13 residues. Trimming took 5 bases from V and 9 from J; bases not matched to a gene: 9. CDR3: CASSRTEDRKAFF. CDR3 bases: TGTGCCAGCAGTCGAACTGAGGACAGGAAAGCTTTCTTT.

J is TRBJ2-2 and V is TRBV6-1; TRBD2 matches 8 bases. Germline CDR1 reads MNHNS; CDR2 reads SASEGT. With V trimmed by 1 base and J by 1 base, 8 bases remained unmatched. The CDR3 has 18 amino acids. The CDR3 loop reads CASSEVYGGAGNTGELFF. The CDR3, as DNA: TGTGCCAGCAGTGAAGTCTACGGGGGGGCCGGGAACACCGGGGAGCTGTTTTTT.

The chain combines TRBV3-1 (or the pseudogene TRBV3-2) with TRBJ2-7, with D tentatively TRBD1 (5 bases). Trimming removed 4 bases at V and 3 bases at J, with 16 bases between. Germline CDR1 is LGHDT and CDR2 is YNNKEL (reference sequence). The CDR3 extends over 15 amino acids. The DNA of the CDR3 is TGTGCCAGCAGCCGAGGCTCAGGGCGTCTCTACGAGCAGTACTTC. As protein: CASSRGSGRLYEQYF.

The sample holds a few counts of this clone. This chain joins TRBV24-1 and TRBJ1-5; 7 bases match TRBD1. Germline CDR1 and CDR2: KGHDR and SFDVKD. The CDR3 sequence is 12 residues long. V dropped 3 bases and J dropped 11; count of bases not matched to a gene: 3. CDR3 sequence reads: CATSDGDRAQHF. CDR3 coding DNA: TGTGCCACCAGTGATGGTGACAGGGCCCAGCATTTT.

This chain uses TRBV7-3 with TRBJ2-6; D not resolved. Per germline, CDR1 SGHTA and CDR2 FQGTGA. Trimming removed 2 bases from V and 0 bases from J, with 8 bases in between. This CDR3 contains 16 residues. The chain's CDR3 is CASSLPGLSGANVLTF. The CDR3 coding sequence is TGTGCCAGCAGCTTACCCGGTCTCTCTGGGGCCAACGTCCTGACTTTC.